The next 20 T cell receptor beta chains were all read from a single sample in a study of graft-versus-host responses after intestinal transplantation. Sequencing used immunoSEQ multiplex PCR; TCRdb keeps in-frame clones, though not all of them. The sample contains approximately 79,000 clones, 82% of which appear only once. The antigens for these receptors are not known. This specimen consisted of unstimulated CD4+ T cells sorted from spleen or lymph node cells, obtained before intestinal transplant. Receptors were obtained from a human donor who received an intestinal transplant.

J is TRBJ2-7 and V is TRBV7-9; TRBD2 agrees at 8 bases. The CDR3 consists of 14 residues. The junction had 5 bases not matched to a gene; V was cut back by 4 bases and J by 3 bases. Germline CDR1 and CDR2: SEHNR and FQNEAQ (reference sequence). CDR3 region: CASSSSGTSYEQYF. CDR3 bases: TGTGCCAGCAGCTCATCCGGGACTAGCTACGAGCAGTACTTC. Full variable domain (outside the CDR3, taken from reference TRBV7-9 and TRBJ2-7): DTGVSQNPRHKITKRGQNVTFRCDPISEHNRLYWYRQTLGQGPEFLTYFQNEAQLEKSRLLSDRFSAERPKGSFSTLEIQRTEQGDSAMYLCASSSSGTSYEQYFGPGTRLTVT.

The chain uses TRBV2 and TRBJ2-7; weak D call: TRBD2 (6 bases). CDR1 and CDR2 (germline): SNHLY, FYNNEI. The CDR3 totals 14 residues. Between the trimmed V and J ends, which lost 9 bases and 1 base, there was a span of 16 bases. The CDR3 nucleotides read TGTGCCAGTGTTAGCGGCAGACGATCCTACGAGCAGTACTTC. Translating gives CASVSGRRSYEQYF.

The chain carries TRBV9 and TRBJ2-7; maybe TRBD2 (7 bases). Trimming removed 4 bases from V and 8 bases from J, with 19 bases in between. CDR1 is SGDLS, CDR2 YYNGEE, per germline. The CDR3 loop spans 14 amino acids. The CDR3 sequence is CASSQDPGGLKQYF. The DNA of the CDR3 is TGTGCCAGCAGCCAAGACCCGGGGGGCCTCAAGCAGTACTTC.

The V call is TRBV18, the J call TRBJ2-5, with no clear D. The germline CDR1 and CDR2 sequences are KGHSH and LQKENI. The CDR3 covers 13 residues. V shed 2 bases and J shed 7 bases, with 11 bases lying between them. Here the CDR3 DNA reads TGTGCCAGCTCACCAATCCCGGTCGGGACCCAGTACTTC. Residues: CASSPIPVGTQYF.

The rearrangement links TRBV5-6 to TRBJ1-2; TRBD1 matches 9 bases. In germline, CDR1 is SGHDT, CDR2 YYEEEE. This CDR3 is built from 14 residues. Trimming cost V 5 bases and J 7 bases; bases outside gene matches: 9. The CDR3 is CASSGVGTGFGYTF. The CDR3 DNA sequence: TGTGCCAGCAGTGGGGTGGGGACAGGGTTTGGCTACACCTTC.

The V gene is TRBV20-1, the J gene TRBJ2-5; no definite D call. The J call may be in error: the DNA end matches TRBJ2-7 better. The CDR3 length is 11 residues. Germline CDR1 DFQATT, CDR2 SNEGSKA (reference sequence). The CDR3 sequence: CSARETYEQYF. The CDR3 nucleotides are TGCAGTGCTAGAGAAACGTACGAGCAGTACTTC.

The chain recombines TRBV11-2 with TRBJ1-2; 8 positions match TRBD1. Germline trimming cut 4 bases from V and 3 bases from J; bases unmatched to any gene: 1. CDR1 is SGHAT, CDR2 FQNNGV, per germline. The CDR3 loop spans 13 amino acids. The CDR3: CASSSGQDYGYTF. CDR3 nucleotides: TGTGCCAGCAGCTCGGGACAGGACTATGGCTACACCTTC.

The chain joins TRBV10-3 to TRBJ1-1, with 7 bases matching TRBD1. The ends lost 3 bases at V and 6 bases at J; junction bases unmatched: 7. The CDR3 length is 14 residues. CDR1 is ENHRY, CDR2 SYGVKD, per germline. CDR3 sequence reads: CAISDPTGIAEAFF. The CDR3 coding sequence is TGTGCCATCAGTGACCCGACAGGGATCGCTGAAGCTTTCTTT.

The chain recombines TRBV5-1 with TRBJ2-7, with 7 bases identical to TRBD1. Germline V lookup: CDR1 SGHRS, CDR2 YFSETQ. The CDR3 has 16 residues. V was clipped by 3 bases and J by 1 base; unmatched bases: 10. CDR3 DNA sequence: TGCGCCAGCAGCTCTCAATCGGCAGGGGGTTCCTACGAGCAGTACTTC. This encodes CASSSQSAGGSYEQYF.

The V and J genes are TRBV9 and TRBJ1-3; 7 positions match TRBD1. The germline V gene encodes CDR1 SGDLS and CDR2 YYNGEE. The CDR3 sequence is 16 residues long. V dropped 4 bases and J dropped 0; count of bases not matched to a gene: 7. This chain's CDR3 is CASSRTGSNSGNTIYF. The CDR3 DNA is TGTGCCAGCAGCAGGACAGGTTCCAACTCTGGAAACACCATATATTTT. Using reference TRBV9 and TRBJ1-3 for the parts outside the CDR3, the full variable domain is DSGVTQTPKHLITATGQRVTLRCSPRSGDLSVYWYQQSLDQGLQFLIQYYNGEERAKGNILERFSAQQFPDLHSELNLSSLELGDSALYFCASSRTGSNSGNTIYFGEGSWLTVV.

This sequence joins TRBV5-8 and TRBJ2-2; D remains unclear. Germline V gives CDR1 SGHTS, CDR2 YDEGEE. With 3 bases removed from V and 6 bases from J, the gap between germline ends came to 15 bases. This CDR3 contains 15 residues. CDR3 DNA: TGTGCCAGCAGCTCCCTAACAGTACCCCCCGGGGAGCTGTTTTTT. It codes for CASSSLTVPPGELFF.

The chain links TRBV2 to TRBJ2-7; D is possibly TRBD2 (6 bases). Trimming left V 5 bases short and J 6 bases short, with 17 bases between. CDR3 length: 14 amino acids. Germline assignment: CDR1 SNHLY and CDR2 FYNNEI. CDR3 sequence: CASSFGTPRLEQYF. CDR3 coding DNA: TGTGCCAGCAGTTTCGGGACTCCCCGTCTCGAGCAGTACTTC.

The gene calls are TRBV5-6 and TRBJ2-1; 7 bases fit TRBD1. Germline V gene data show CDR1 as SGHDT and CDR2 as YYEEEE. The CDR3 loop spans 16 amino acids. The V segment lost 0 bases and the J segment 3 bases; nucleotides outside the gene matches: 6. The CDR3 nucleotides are TGTGCCAGCAGCTTGGAGGCTGGGACAGTCTACAATGAGCAGTTCTTC. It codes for CASSLEAGTVYNEQFF.

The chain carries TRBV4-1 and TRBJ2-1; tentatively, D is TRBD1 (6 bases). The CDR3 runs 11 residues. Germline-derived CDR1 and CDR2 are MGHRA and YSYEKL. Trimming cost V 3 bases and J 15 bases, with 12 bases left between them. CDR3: CASSQYRDRFF. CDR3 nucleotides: TGCGCCAGCAGCCAGTACAGGGACCGGTTCTTC.

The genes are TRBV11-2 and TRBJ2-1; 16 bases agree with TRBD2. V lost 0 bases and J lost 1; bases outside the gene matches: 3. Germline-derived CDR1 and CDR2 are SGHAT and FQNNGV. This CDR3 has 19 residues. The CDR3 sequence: CASSLDGTSGRVSYNEQFF. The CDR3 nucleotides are TGTGCCAGCAGCTTAGATGGGACTAGCGGGAGGGTATCCTACAATGAGCAGTTCTTC.

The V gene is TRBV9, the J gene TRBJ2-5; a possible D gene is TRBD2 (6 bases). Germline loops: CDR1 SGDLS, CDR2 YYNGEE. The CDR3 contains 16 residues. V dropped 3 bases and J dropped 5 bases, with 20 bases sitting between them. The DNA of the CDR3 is TGTGCCAGCAGCGCCGGAGCGGCAGGAGGGGACGAGACCCAGTACTTC. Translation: CASSAGAAGGDETQYF.

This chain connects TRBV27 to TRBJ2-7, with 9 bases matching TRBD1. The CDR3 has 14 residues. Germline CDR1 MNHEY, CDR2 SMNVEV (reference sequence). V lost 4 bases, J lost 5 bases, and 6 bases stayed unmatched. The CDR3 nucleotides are TGTGCCAGCAGTTACAGGGGGCGCGGGAACGAGCAGTACTTC. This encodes CASSYRGRGNEQYF.

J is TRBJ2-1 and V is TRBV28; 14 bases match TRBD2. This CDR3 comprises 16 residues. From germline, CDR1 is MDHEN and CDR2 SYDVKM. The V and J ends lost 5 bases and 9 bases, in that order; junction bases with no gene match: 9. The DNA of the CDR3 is TGTGCCAGCAGTCCTTCCGGGACTAGCGGGAGAGGTGAGCAGTTCTTC. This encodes CASSPSGTSGRGEQFF.

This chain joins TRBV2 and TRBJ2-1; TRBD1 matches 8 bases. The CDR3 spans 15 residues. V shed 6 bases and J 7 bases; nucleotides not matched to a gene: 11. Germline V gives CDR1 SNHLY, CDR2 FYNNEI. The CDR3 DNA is TGTGCCAGCAGGATGGACAGGGCCGCGGGAAATGAGCAGTTCTTC. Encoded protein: CASRMDRAAGNEQFF.

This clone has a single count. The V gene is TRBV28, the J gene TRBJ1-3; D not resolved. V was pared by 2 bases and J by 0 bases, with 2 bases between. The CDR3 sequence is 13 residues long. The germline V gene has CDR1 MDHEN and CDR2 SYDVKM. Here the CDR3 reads CASSLLSGNTIYF. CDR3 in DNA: TGTGCCAGCAGTTTACTCTCTGGAAACACCATATATTTT. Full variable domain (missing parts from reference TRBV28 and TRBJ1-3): DVKVTQSSRYLVKRTGEKVFLECVQDMDHENMFWYRQDPGLGLRLIYFSYDVKMKEKGDIPEGYSVSREKKERFSLILESASTNQTSMYLCASSLLSGNTIYFGEGSWLTVV.